This TCR beta chain was found in a study of T-cell reconstitution after alpha-beta-depleted transplantation in children (dated by TCRdb to about 2016). Turning to the overall study: Using TCR repertoire profiling, the study quantitatively followed how T-cell immune reconstitution unfolded in children after TCRalphabeta/CD19-depleted allogeneic hematopoietic cell transplantation. Overall results and qualifications from the work: In some patients, high TCRbeta diversity at day 60 was attributed to recipient T cells and intrathymic progenitors that had survived conditioning. About two months after transplant, the apparently early recovery of alphabetaT-cell counts reportedly depended on just several hundred clones that had expanded rapidly and came from non-depleted graft cells. Over the following months the frequencies of hyperexpanded clones went down, and after one year T-cell counts and TCRbeta diversity were mostly credited to newly produced T cells.

The sample's treatment or condition label, decoded: allogeneic hematopoietic cell transplantation with graft depleted of TCRalphabeta T cells and CD19 B cells. Transplant recipients were children who received TCRalphabeta/CD19-depleted allogeneic hematopoietic cell grafts. V loses 10 bases of germline sequence and J loses 1 base, and the interval between the two ends is 16 bases. Inclusive of the bounding cysteine and phenylalanine, the CDR3 is 14 residues long. Only the CDR3 DNA stays, 42 bases, in frame from base 1. CDR1 and CDR2 are drawn from the germline V gene: ENHRY, SYGVKD. Receptors were amplified or captured by PCR. This sample was sequenced with an Illumina HiSeq 2500. TCR libraries were prepared with molecular barcoding, using unique molecular identifiers to normalize TCRbeta repertoire quantification. TCRdb reprocessed the public reads (quality trimming at Q25 with fastp, clone calling with MiXCR) and kept in-frame beta chains. For every CDR3 protein sequence, its rows merge into one entry that carries the most common genes and DNA. For this sample the table gives about 980,000 distinct CDR3 sequences, of which 25% to 35% were detected only once. The ten most abundant clones make up about 28% of the sample.

A remark on this clonotype: Its antigen is currently not known. No quality values exist for individual bases; no much larger clone is one base distant.

The receptor comes from a boy younger than two who had a stem cell transplant for SCID, so the T cells may come from the graft donor. Sequencing used PBMCs, mostly from graft donor cells, obtained 360 days after TCRalphabeta/CD19-depleted stem cell transplant. The sequence joins TRBV10-3 to TRBJ1-1, with the D gene not confidently named. DNA sequence: TGTGCCACCCGTCTGAGGGAAGAGAACACTGAAGCTTTCTTT. Translated, this is CATRLREENTEAFF.